Below, 16 T cell receptor beta chains from the same sample are listed, as sequenced in a study of vaccination effects on CD4 cells after COVID-19. Libraries were prepared by immunoSEQ multiplex PCR; TCRdb keeps only in-frame clonotypes and omits some of them. This sample has 45,000 to 55,000 clones, with about 74% found just once. Subsequent to a culture period of around eleven days, CD4+ T cells were isolated. Between March and December 2020, the person had a SARS-CoV-2 infection that PCR confirmed. Participants got two doses of BNT162b2 or mRNA-1273 vaccine. These TCRs' antigens remain unknown. The input for sequencing was CD4+ T cells from PBMCs cultured without peptide, taken after COVID-19 vaccination. These receptors were collected from a human donor who had a prior SARS-CoV-2 infection.

The V gene is TRBV3-1 (or the pseudogene TRBV3-2), the J gene TRBJ1-2; D remains ambiguous. The germline V gene encodes CDR1 LGHDT and CDR2 YNNKEL (reference sequence). The V gene lost 0 bases and the J gene lost 8 bases, with 13 bases spanning the gap. This CDR3 comprises 14 residues. Here the CDR3 DNA reads TGTGCCAGCAGCCAAGATATCCAGTCGGCGGGCTACACCTTC. Encoded protein: CASSQDIQSAGYTF.

The chain employs TRBV6-1 and TRBJ2-3, with a weak D call TRBD2 (5 bases). The CDR3 is 15 amino acids. Germline loops: CDR1 MNHNS, CDR2 SASEGT. Trimming removed 3 bases at V and 2 bases at J, with 12 bases between. DNA of the CDR3: TGTGCCAGCAGTGATTGGAACGGGGACACAGATACGCAGTATTTT. As protein: CASSDWNGDTDTQYF.

The CDR3 nucleotides are TGTGCCAGCAGCTTAGACGGAGGATATGAGCAGTTCTTC. Amino acids: CASSLDGGYEQFF. The chain joins TRBV7-9 to TRBJ2-1, with a tentative D call TRBD2 (5 bases). V lost 1 base, J lost 8 bases, and 9 bases lay in between. Per germline, CDR1 SEHNR and CDR2 FQNEAQ (reference sequence). This CDR3 has 13 residues.

The V and J genes are TRBV18 and TRBJ1-1; D unclear. The CDR3 runs to 14 residues. Germline V CDR1 and CDR2: KGHSH, LQKENI. V lost 0 bases to trimming and J lost 6 bases, with 11 bases between them. The CDR3 here is CASSPPVMSPEAFF. CDR3 coding DNA: TGTGCCAGCTCACCACCCGTTATGAGCCCTGAAGCTTTCTTT.

The chain uses TRBV5-1 and TRBJ2-3; D is perhaps TRBD1 or TRBD2 (5 bases each). V was cut by 4 bases and J by 2 bases, with 11 bases left in between. This CDR3 has 14 residues. The germline CDR1 and CDR2 sequences are SGHRS and YFSETQ. Here the CDR3 DNA reads TGCGCCAGCAGCCCGGGACGCGACACAGATACGCAGTATTTT. This gives the protein CASSPGRDTDTQYF.

There are a few counts of this clone. The CDR3 region has the DNA TGTGCCAGCTCCCCGGGACTAGCGGGGCTTCACACCGGGGAGCTGTTTTTT. Its translation is CASSPGLAGLHTGELFF. The rearrangement uses TRBV18 and TRBJ2-2; 13 bases line up with TRBD2. Germline V gene data show CDR1 as KGHSH and CDR2 as LQKENI. Trimming cost V 6 bases and J 3 bases; bases outside gene matches: 7. The CDR3 contains 17 residues.

The CDR3 coding sequence is TGTGCCAGCAGTTTGCTTACGGCAGGGATCTCTGGGGCCAACGTCCTGACTTTC. It is translated as CASSLLTAGISGANVLTF. V is TRBV5-6 and J is TRBJ2-6; TRBD1 might be the D (5 bases). Germline V CDR1 and CDR2: SGHDT, YYEEEE. The V and J ends lost 5 bases and 0 bases respectively, with 18 bases between them. The CDR3 is 18 residues long.

This clone was found a few times. The chain recombines TRBV11-2 with TRBJ2-6, with D uncertain. The ends were cut back, 5 bases at V and 1 base at J, with 12 bases in the middle. Looked up from germline, CDR1 is SGHAT and CDR2 is FQNNGV. This CDR3 spans 16 amino acids. The CDR3 protein is CASSLIGDSGANVLTF. CDR3 DNA: TGTGCCAGCAGCCTCATTGGGGATTCTGGGGCCAACGTCCTGACTTTC.

The CDR3 sequence: CASSPGTEYNSPLHF. Written as DNA, the CDR3 is TGTGCCAGTAGCCCCGGGACAGAGTATAATTCACCCCTCCACTTT. J is TRBJ1-6 and V is TRBV19; TRBD1 matches at 7 bases. Germline V gene sequence: CDR1 LNHDA, CDR2 SQIVND (reference sequence). This CDR3 is 15 amino acids long. V lost 6 bases, J lost 4 bases, and 6 bases stayed unmatched.

This rearrangement joins TRBV20-1 to TRBJ2-1; D gene unclear. The CDR3 sequence is 11 residues long. Trimming removed 2 bases at V and 7 bases at J, with 6 bases between. The germline V gene encodes CDR1 DFQATT and CDR2 SNEGSKA (reference sequence). DNA of the CDR3: TGCAGTGCTAGAAGGATTAATGAGCAGTTCTTC. The encoded protein is CSARRINEQFF.

CDR3 nucleotides: TGTGCCAGCAGCGCCTTAGGGCAGGCGGAAAAACTGTTTTTT. It specifies CASSALGQAEKLFF. This rearrangement joins TRBV3-1 (or the pseudogene TRBV3-2) to TRBJ1-4; D uncertain. Germline-derived CDR1 and CDR2 are LGHDT and YNNKEL (reference sequence). The V end was cut by 5 bases, the J end by 8 bases, with 15 bases between. The CDR3 is 14 residues long.

The V and J genes are TRBV6-6 and TRBJ2-1; possibly TRBD1 or TRBD2 for D (6 bases each). V lost 8 bases and J 3 bases, leaving 14 bases between the germline ends. Germline V CDR1 and CDR2: MNHNY, SVGAGI (reference sequence). The CDR3 is made up of 14 amino acids. CDR3 protein: CASWGQGGYNEQFF. Here the CDR3 DNA reads TGTGCCAGCTGGGGGCAGGGAGGCTACAATGAGCAGTTCTTC.

In its sample, this clone was seen once. The chain combines TRBV3-1 (or the pseudogene TRBV3-2) with TRBJ1-4, with 10 bases identical to TRBD1. There are 15 residues in the CDR3. The V segment lost 4 bases and the J segment 4 bases; nucleotides outside the gene matches: 3. Germline V gene data show CDR1 as LGHDT and CDR2 as YNNKEL (reference sequence). Here the CDR3 DNA reads TGTGCCAGCAGCCCCTGGACAGGGGGTAATGAAAAACTGTTTTTT. As protein: CASSPWTGGNEKLFF.

The chain is built from TRBV3-1 (or the pseudogene TRBV3-2) and TRBJ2-7; no definite D call. V was cut by 0 bases and J by 3 bases, with 12 bases left in between. CDR1 and CDR2 (germline): LGHDT, YNNKEL (reference sequence). The CDR3 extends over 15 amino acids. CDR3 nucleotide sequence: TGTGCCAGCAGCCAAGATCATGAGCGAAGCTACGAGCAGTACTTC. This codes for CASSQDHERSYEQYF.

This sequence joins TRBV24-1 and TRBJ2-1; 10 positions agree with TRBD2. V was clipped by 4 bases and J by 7 bases; unmatched bases: 12. This CDR3 region has 17 residues. CDR1 KGHDR and CDR2 SFDVKD come from the germline V gene. The CDR3 spells CATSEGTGTSVFNEQFF. CDR3 nucleotide sequence: TGTGCCACCAGTGAGGGCACCGGGACTAGCGTCTTTAATGAGCAGTTCTTC.

The gene calls are TRBV2 and TRBJ1-2, with D possibly being TRBD1 (6 bases). The V end lost 6 bases, the J end lost 3 bases, and 14 bases lay between the germline ends. The CDR3 contains 14 residues. Germline-derived CDR1 and CDR2 are SNHLY and FYNNEI. CDR3 nucleotides: TGTGCCAGCAGCGTACAGGGTAGGGACTATGGCTACACCTTC. It is translated as CASSVQGRDYGYTF.